This T cell receptor beta chain was captured by sequencing in a study of metastatic and nonmetastatic thyroid tumors. The entire patient cohort was treatment-naive prior to thyroid surgery. Per the germline V gene, CDR1 is MDHEN and CDR2 is SYDVKM. The V and J ends lost 6 bases and 2 bases respectively, with 10 bases between them. There are 13 residues in the CDR3. Per the original data handling: A classifier of distant metastasis in papillary thyroid cancer was built from CDR3 differences (across clinicopathological groups). TCRdb re-processed the PCR reads through MiXCR. TCRdb's processing, not the authors', yielded these V and J calls. The profile shows some 25,000 clones, over 20% of them singletons. This clone is labeled as medium-sized (0.01 to 0.1%).

The sequence was collected from a female donor with papillary thyroid cancer or a benign thyroid nodule (not recorded which). Some clones in this sample may be carry-over from other donors' samples. The sequenced sample consisted of blood. This chain uses TRBV28 with TRBJ1-1; D not resolved. CDR3 protein: CASSPGFNTEAFF. CDR3 in DNA: TGTGCCAGCAGCCCGGGATTCAACACTGAAGCTTTCTTT.